This T cell receptor beta chain was captured in a study of regulatory T cells in long-lasting Graves disease. Study-wide findings and caveats: Patients whose Graves' disease persisted exhibited lower TCR diversity than those newly diagnosed.

This clonotype has ten or more counts. What it binds is not known. This sample's time point: newly diagnosed GD, antithyroid drugs for less than 3 months. The TCR library used RNA extracted from PBMCs. Building the TCR beta libraries relied on iRepertoire HTBI primers, and CDR3 regions underwent Arm-PCR. One entry per CDR3 protein results from TCRdb running MiXCR on the multiplex PCR reads. The sample contains around 250,000 distinct CDR3 sequences, 18% of which appear only once. CDR3 size: 13 residues. V was pared by 1 base and J by 8 bases, with 11 bases between. The germline V gene has CDR1 SGHDN and CDR2 FVKESK. These same data were also listed under a study on T cells in Graves' hyperthyroidism and ophthalmopathy.

This receptor was obtained from a woman in her 30s with Graves disease. The chain carries TRBV14 and TRBJ1-2, with TRBD1 as a possible D gene (5 bases). This specimen consisted of peripheral blood mononuclear cells (PBMCs), obtained at new diagnosis, from a patient treated with antithyroid drugs. The CDR3: CASSQARVLGYTF. The CDR3 DNA reads as TGTGCCAGCAGCCAAGCCAGGGTGTTGGGCTACACCTTC.